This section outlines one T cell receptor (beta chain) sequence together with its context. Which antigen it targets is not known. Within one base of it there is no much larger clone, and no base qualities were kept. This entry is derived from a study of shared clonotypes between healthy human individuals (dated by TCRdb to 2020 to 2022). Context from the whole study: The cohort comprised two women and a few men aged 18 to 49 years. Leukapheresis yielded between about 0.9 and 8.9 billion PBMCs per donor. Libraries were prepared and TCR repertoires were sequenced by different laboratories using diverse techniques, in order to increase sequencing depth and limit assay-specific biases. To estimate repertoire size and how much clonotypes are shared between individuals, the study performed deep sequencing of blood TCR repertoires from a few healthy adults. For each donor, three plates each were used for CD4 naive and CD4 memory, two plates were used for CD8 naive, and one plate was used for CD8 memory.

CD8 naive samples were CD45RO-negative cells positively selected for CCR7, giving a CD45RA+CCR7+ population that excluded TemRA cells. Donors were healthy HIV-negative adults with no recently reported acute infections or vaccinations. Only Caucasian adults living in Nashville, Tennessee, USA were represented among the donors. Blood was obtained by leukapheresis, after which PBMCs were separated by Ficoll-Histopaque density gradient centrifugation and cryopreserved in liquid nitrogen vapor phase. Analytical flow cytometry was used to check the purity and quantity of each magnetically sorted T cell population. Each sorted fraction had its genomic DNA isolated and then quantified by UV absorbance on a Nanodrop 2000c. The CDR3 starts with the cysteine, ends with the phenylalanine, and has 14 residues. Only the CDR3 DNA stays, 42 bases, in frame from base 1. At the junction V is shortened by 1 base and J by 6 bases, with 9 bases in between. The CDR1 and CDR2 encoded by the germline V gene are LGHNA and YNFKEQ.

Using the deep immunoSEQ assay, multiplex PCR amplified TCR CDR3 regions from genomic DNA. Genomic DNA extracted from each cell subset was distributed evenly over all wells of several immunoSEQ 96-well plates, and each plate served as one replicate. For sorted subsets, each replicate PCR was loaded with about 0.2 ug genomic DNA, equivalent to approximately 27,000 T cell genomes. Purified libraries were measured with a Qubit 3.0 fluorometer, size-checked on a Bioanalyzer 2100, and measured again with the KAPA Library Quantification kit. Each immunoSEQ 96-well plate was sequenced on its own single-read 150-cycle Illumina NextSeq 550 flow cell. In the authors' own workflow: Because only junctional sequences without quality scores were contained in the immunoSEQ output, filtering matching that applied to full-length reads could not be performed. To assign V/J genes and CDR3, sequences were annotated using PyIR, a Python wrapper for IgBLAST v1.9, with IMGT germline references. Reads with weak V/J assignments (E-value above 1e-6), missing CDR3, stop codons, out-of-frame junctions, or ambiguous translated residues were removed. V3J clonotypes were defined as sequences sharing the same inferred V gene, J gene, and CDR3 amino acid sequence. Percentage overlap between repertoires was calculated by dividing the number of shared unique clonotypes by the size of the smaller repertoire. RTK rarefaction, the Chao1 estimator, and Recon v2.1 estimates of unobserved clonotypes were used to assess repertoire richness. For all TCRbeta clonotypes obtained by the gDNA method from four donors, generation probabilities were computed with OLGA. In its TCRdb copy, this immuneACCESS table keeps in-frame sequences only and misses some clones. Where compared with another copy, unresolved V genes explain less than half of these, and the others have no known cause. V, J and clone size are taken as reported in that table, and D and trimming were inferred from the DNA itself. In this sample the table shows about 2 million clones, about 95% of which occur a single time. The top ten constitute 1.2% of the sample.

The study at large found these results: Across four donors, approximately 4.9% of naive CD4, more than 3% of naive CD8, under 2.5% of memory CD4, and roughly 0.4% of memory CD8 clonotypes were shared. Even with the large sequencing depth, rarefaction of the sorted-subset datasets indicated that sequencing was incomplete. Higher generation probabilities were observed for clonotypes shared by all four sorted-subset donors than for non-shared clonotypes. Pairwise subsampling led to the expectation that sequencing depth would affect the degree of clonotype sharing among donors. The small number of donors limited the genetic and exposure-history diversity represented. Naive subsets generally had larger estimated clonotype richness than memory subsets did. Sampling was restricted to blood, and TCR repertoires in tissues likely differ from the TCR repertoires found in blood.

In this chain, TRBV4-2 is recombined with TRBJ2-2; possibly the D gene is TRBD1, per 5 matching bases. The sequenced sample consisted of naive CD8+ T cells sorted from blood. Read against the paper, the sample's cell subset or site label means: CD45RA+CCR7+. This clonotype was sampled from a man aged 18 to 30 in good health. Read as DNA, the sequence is TGTGCCAGCAGCCAAGGAGCAGGGCCCGGGGAGCTGTTTTTT. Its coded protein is CASSQGAGPGELFF.